This TCR beta chain was captured by sequencing in a study of blood T cell repertoires in COVID-19. In the original analysis: Reference gene primer amplification gave nucleated cell count estimates. The data were produced by immunoSEQ multiplex PCR, yet TCRdb's version contains in-frame clones alone and is incomplete. V and J calls and clone size are those listed in that table; D and trimming were worked out from the DNA. The sample lists fewer than 150,000 clones; roughly 80% were seen once. Germline CDR1 MNHEY, CDR2 SVGAGI. The CDR3 sequence is 12 residues long. The junction had 5 bases not matched to a gene; V was cut back by 10 bases and J by 9 bases.

The chain carries TRBV6-5 and TRBJ2-1, with TRBD2 identical over 11 bases. Sample: peripheral blood. The clonotype was recovered from a human donor in a cohort sampled during active COVID-19. CDR3 coding DNA: TGTGCCATCGGGACTAGCGGAGGTGAGCAGTTCTTC. Amino acid sequence: CAIGTSGGEQFF.